The source of this T cell receptor (beta chain) is a study of graft-versus-host responses after intestinal transplantation. Whole-study context: Recipients were all induced with anti-thymocyte globulin, then given tacrolimus and steroids for 3 to 4 years.

Sequenced by immunoSEQ multiplex PCR; TCRdb stores in-frame clones only, minus some. Among about 71,000 clones listed, roughly 94% were seen once. This CDR3 comprises 15 residues. Trimming removed 10 bases from V and 3 bases from J, with 22 bases in between. From germline, CDR1 is LNHDA and CDR2 SQIVND (reference sequence). The sample holds one count of this clone. What it binds is unknown. Study-level findings and limits: The authors found GvH clones in recipient marrow, some appearing first in ileum or blood. Patients with graft-donor T cell macrochimerism had high graft-versus-host to host-versus-graft clonal ratios in allografts. Among circulating GvH clones, peak levels were associated with early post-transplant declines in HvG clones.

V gene TRBV19 combines with J gene TRBJ2-7; D is unclear. Sample: unstimulated CD8+ T cells sorted from spleen or lymph node cells, taken before intestinal transplant. The clonotype comes from a human donor who received an intestinal transplant. CDR3 in amino acids: CATEWHRELFYEQYF. For the CDR3, the DNA is TGTGCCACTGAGTGGCACAGAGAACTCTTCTACGAGCAGTACTTC.